A single sample is the source of the 5 T cell receptor beta chains below, sequenced in a study of shared clonotypes between healthy human individuals. Sequenced by immunoSEQ multiplex PCR; TCRdb stores in-frame clones only, minus some. The repertoire holds some 2.1 million clones, with about 95% as singletons. CD8 cells classed as naive were CD45RO-negative and positively selected for CCR7, excluding terminally differentiated effector memory CD45RA+ cells. The specimen sequenced was naive CD8+ T cells sorted from blood. All receptors come from a man between 18 and 35 years old in good health.

The V and J genes are TRBV6-5 and TRBJ1-1; weak D call: TRBD1 (5 bases). The germline V gene has CDR1 MNHEY and CDR2 SVGAGI. V was trimmed by 8 bases and J by 0 bases, leaving 10 bases between them. The CDR3 is 13 amino acids. CDR3 DNA: TGTGCCAGCTGGGGGAGTATGAACACTGAAGCTTTCTTT. Encoded protein: CASWGSMNTEAFF.

This clone came up a few times. Written as DNA, the CDR3 is TGTGCCAGCACCGGGATTAACACTGAAGCTTTCTTT. Protein sequence: CASTGINTEAFF. This rearrangement joins TRBV7-9 to TRBJ1-1, with unresolved D. The CDR3 is made up of 12 amino acids. V lost 7 bases, J lost 2 bases, and 8 bases lay in between. Looked up from germline, CDR1 is SEHNR and CDR2 is FQNEAQ (reference sequence).

DNA of the CDR3: TGTGCCAGCAGTTCCGAAGGGACAGGGGGATGGGAGACCCAGTACTTC. Amino acids: CASSSEGTGGWETQYF. The genes are TRBV28 and TRBJ2-5, with 11 bases identical to TRBD1. The germline V gene encodes CDR1 MDHEN and CDR2 SYDVKM. V shed 4 bases and J 5 bases; nucleotides not matched to a gene: 9. The CDR3 length is 16 residues.

The chain is built from TRBV6-5 and TRBJ2-7; D possibly corresponds to TRBD1 (6 bases). V lost 0 bases to trimming and J lost 7 bases, with 13 bases between them. Germline V gene sequence: CDR1 MNHEY, CDR2 SVGAGI. The CDR3 contains 14 residues. The CDR3 DNA is TGTGCCAGCAGTTACTCACAGGGCACTCAAGAGCAGTACTTC. Translating gives CASSYSQGTQEQYF.

V and J are TRBV6-1 and TRBJ1-1, with TRBD1 identical over 9 bases. The germline V gene encodes CDR1 MNHNS and CDR2 SASEGT. V lost 0 bases and J lost 4; bases outside the gene matches: 12. This CDR3 spans 18 amino acids. The CDR3 sequence: CASSEADRGLWSVTEAFF. CDR3 nucleotide sequence: TGTGCCAGCAGTGAAGCGGACAGGGGACTTTGGAGCGTCACTGAAGCTTTCTTT.